This is a list of T cell receptor beta chains from one sample in a study of blood T cells in healthy people across ages. TCRdb processed the 5' RACE reads anew with MiXCR; each CDR3 protein has one entry. The sample lists 1.2 million to 1.5 million distinct CDR3 sequences; 42% were seen once. Sequenced sample: blood. The receptor set was obtained from a woman aged 18-35 years in good health. The CDR3 runs from the conserved cysteine through the conserved F or W. The D gene is left open where the match is weak.

>NA|TRBV11-3|TRBJ2-1
CASSLAEKTYNEQFF
>NA|TRBV7-9|TRBJ1-5
CASSPDGPGNQPQHF
>NA|TRBV12-3/TRBV12-4|TRBJ2-3
CASSLEGGRLTDTQYF
>TRBD2|TRBV20-1|TRBJ2-5
CSAPRLAPETQYF
>TRBD1|TRBV10-3|NA
CAISEPTRDRPPYEQYF
>TRBD2|TRBV7-9|TRBJ2-5
CASSLPTSGQETQYF
>TRBD1|TRBV7-7|NA
CASSFRTGADYEQYF
>TRBD2|TRBV6-5|TRBJ2-1
CASSYARTSGGADNEQFF
>NA|TRBV6-1|TRBJ2-1
CASTGSQPYNEQFF
>TRBD2|TRBV5-1|TRBJ2-5
CASSPGTGGQETQYF
>NA|TRBV6-6|TRBJ1-2
CASSPPDSNLYGYTF
>NA|TRBV27|TRBJ2-1
CASSLRRENEQFF
>NA|TRBV27|TRBJ2-1
CASRVRGNNEQFF
>TRBD2|TRBV20-1|TRBJ2-5
CSAKFLRTSTLYQETQYF
>TRBD1|TRBV7-9|TRBJ1-2
CASSQTRDRVNYGYTF
>NA|TRBV6-5|TRBJ2-2
CASREITGELFF
>TRBD1|TRBV7-7|TRBJ2-1
CASSLGLGGAVNNEQFF
>TRBD1|TRBV10-3|TRBJ2-7
CAISSPGTASTYEQYF
>TRBD1|TRBV5-1|TRBJ2-2
CASSPPGTGNTGELFF
>NA|TRBV20-1|NA
CSAHRASEIYEQYF
>TRBD1|TRBV6-6|TRBJ2-7
CASSTTGGITYEQYF
>NA|TRBV12-3/TRBV12-4|TRBJ1-3
CASSAGVLSGNTIYF
>NA|TRBV6-5|TRBJ1-1
CASSRPRQTANTEAFF
>NA|TRBV7-9|TRBJ2-7
CASSYQGGNEQYF
>NA|TRBV11-2|TRBJ1-2
CASSQRTGGAYGYTF
>TRBD1|TRBV6-5|TRBJ2-7
CASSYYRGQGYEQYF
>TRBD2|TRBV20-1|TRBJ2-7
CSARGLAIDEQYF
>NA|TRBV10-3|TRBJ2-1
CAISDGLSNEQFF
>NA|TRBV19|NA
CASPPGEFEQYF
>NA|TRBV28|TRBJ2-5
CASSPSDRRETQYF
>TRBD2|TRBV3-1|TRBJ2-3
CASRQAGGSGTQYF
>NA|TRBV7-9|TRBJ2-7
CASSFPRDTYEQYF
>TRBD2|TRBV10-2|TRBJ2-1
CASRGPSRTSSYNEQFF
>NA|TRBV6-1|TRBJ1-5
CASSEAIPVYNQPQHF
>NA|TRBV9|TRBJ2-5
CASTPGTPRGKTQYF
>NA|TRBV7-8|TRBJ1-2
CASSLAPQDTYGYTF
>NA|TRBV20-1|TRBJ2-1
CSARPRTVKTANEQFF
>NA|TRBV28|TRBJ2-4
CAGVAKNIQYF
>TRBD1|TRBV6-5|TRBJ1-2
CASSYGRGRGGYTF
>TRBD1|TRBV28|TRBJ2-6
CASSRDRAGANVLTF
>TRBD1|TRBV19|TRBJ1-2
CASTPDRAGYGYTF
>NA|TRBV9|TRBJ2-7
CASSVTGEFSYEQYF